This T cell receptor (beta chain) was recovered during a study of blood T cell repertoires in COVID-19 (dated by TCRdb to 2018 to 2021). At the level of the whole study: Samples covering the acute and convalescent phases of COVID-19 were provided by collaborators in the United States, Italy and Spain. The prospective study material was composed of cDNA or gDNA derived from T cells, B-cell-depleted T cells, or PBMCs. Deeply sampled blood TCRbeta repertoires from subjects exposed to, actively infected with, or recovered from COVID-19 were included in the dataset. The repertoires were released in a freely available public database intended as a resource for research on the immune response to SARS-CoV-2. Where available, HLA class I and class II types were obtained from metadata supplied by the sample provider rather than from assay-based typing. The samples were drawn from two sources: the first 160 participants of the ongoing ImmuneRACE study, and over 950 subjects contributed by 6 global collaborators. A de-identified subject ID, COVID-19 status, age in years and sex were almost always included in the sample metadata. On the study overall, not on this receptor specifically: The amount of clinical and demographic metadata varied by source and participant and was provided uncurated.

Participants in the prospective study were aged roughly 18 to 89 years, lived in 20 to 25 United States geographic areas, and enrolled through a virtual design. In the prospective study, participants were assigned to cohorts based on the clinical history participants reported in a screening survey and a study questionnaire. ImmuneRACE Cohort 3 recovered participants were defined by two consecutive negative NP/OP PCR tests, healthcare professional clearance, or symptom resolution. In the prospective study, whole blood, serum and a nasopharyngeal or oropharyngeal swab were collected from each participant by mobile phlebotomists. Prospective study participants could optionally give additional blood draws and questionnaires over an approximately two-month period. Blood samples from the prospective study were shipped frozen or at room temperature prior to DNA extraction. The immunoSEQ Assay, a bias-controlled multiplex PCR, was used to amplify TCRbeta CDR3 regions from genomic DNA. Per the original workflow: The number of nucleated cells in each sample was estimated by amplification of reference gene primers within the assay. To quantify the absolute abundance of each unique TCRbeta CDR3 rearrangement, sequence reads were collapsed and filtered. For each sample, productive Simpson clonality was calculated as the square root of Simpson's diversity index over productive rearrangements. TCRdb took this table from immuneACCESS and kept in-frame rearrangements with V and J called. Such tables lack part of the clones; where checked against another copy, unresolved V genes explain under half of the gap, and the rest is unexplained. V and J calls and clone size come straight from that table; D and trimming were deduced from the DNA. The sample data list some 240,000 clones, and 65% to 85% of these were observed just once. The ten largest make up about 3.4% of the sample.

About this clone itself: Its antigen remains unidentified. Base qualities are not at hand, and no much larger clone is one base apart.

CDR1 is given as SGHDT and CDR2 as YYEEEE, both from the germline V gene. Cut back by 0 bases and 4 bases, the V and J ends lie 14 bases apart. The CDR3 contains 16 residues, cysteine and phenylalanine counted. Only the CDR3 portion is preserved as DNA: 48 bases, with reading frame beginning at the first base. Specimen: PBMCs or T cells enriched from blood (not recorded which). This receptor was identified in a man aged 45-65 years who had recovered from COVID-19. The chain joins TRBV5-6 to TRBJ2-1; TRBD1 could be the D gene, as 6 bases match. CDR3 reads: CASSLEWGPDYNEQFF. The DNA sequence is given as TGTGCCAGCAGCTTGGAATGGGGGCCGGATTACAATGAGCAGTTCTTC.